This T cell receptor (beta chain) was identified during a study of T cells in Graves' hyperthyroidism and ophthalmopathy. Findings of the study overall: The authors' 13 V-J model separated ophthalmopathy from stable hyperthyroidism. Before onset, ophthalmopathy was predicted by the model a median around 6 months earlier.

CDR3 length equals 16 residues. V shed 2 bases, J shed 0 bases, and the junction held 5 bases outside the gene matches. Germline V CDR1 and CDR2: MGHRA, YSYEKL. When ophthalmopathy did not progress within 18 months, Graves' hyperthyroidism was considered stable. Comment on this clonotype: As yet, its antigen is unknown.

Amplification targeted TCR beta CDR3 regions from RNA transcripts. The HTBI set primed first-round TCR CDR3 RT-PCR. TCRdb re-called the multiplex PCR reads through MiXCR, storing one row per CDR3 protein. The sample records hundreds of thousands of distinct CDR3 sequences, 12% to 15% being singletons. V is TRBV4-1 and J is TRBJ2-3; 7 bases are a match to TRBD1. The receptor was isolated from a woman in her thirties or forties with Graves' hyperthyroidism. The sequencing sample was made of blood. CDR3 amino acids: CASSQKTGASTDTQYF. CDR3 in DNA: TGCGCCAGCAGCCAAAAAACAGGGGCTAGCACAGATACGCAGTATTTT.